One T cell receptor (beta chain) is described in this entry. Its matching antigen is unknown. This record belongs to a study of cytomegalovirus exposure and HLA in healthy donors. About the research overall: Per a later analysis, the roughly 700 first-cohort and 110 or so validation repertoires shared one platform. Study-level results: Subsequent analysis revealed that first-cohort TCR clusters tended to co-occur in the 90 to 150 validation repertoires.

In germline, CDR1 is SGHRS, CDR2 YFSETQ. V shed 0 bases and J 7 bases; nucleotides not matched to a gene: 11. CDR3 length: 17 amino acids. Libraries were prepared by immunoSEQ multiplex PCR; TCRdb keeps only in-frame clonotypes and omits some of them. This sample carries about 180,000 clones, about 85% of them seen once, and the ten largest clones take 16%. The J gene is TRBJ2-1, the V gene TRBV5-1, with TRBD2 matching over 9 bases. This receptor was taken from a man younger than 35 in good health and CMV-seropositive. Sequenced input: PBMCs. The CDR3 loop is CASSLEGSSGTPNEQFF. The CDR3 DNA sequence: TGCGCCAGCAGCTTGGAGGGTTCTAGCGGGACCCCGAATGAGCAGTTCTTC.